Sequencing of this T cell receptor beta chain was carried out in a study of blood T cell repertoires in COVID-19. Turning to the study itself: Sites in the United States, Italy and Spain provided acute and convalescent COVID-19 samples.

In the source study's methods: By means of reference gene primer amplification, nucleated cell counts were estimated. TCRdb keeps only in-frame clones here, not all; method: immunoSEQ multiplex PCR. V, J and clone size derive from that table, while D and trimming were established from the DNA sequence. The repertoire includes 56,000 or so clones, over 75% of them detected once, and roughly a tenth sits in the top ten. CDR1 SGHRS and CDR2 YFSETQ come from the germline V gene. The CDR3 contains 14 residues. The ends were cut back, 5 bases at V and 2 bases at J, with 13 bases in the middle. The rearrangement joins TRBV5-1 to TRBJ1-1, with D possibly matching TRBD1 (5 bases). Sequenced: peripheral blood. This sequence was found in a human donor in a cohort sampled during active COVID-19. CDR3 amino acids: CASRIQEVNTEAFF. The DNA for the CDR3 is TGCGCCAGCAGAATACAGGAAGTTAACACTGAAGCTTTCTTT.